Below, one T cell receptor (beta chain) is given with its context. This clone was counted ten times or more. Its antigen is still unknown. The CDR3 goes on 3 residues after the read ends, and that part is filled in from the germline J gene. Most of the CVID patients and most of the healthy controls were of Caucasian heritage. Heparinized peripheral whole blood samples of roughly 5 to 8.5 ml were obtained from each donor. TCRbeta CDR3 repertoires were sequenced from genomic DNA of adults with common variable immune deficiency (CVID) and healthy adult controls. The control group comprised roughly 22 healthy adult volunteers, some 12 female and approximately ten male, aged roughly 23 to 70 years with a mean age of roughly 34. Diluted blood was subjected to density centrifugation over Hypaque 1077 or Ficoll-Paque for isolation of peripheral blood mononuclear cells. Unsorted mononuclear cells served as the source of genomic DNA, which was extracted either by Qiagen column purification or by a centrifugation-based method.

This sample is part of a study of T cell clonality in common variable immunodeficiency (dated by TCRdb to 2013 to 2016). CDR1 KGHSH and CDR2 LQKENI are derived from the germline V gene. Including the terminal cysteine and phenylalanine, the CDR3 comprises 19 residues. The DNA covers only part of the CDR3, 48 bases in frame from base 1. V lost 3 bases and J lost 0 bases, and the count of bases not matched to a germline gene is 7. For sequencing input, CVID and control samples contributed equivalent amounts of genomic DNA. For every sample, a 60 bp segment covering the rearranged TCRbeta CDR3 region was amplified and then sequenced. The immunoSEQ assay, a bias-corrected multiplex PCR combined with high-throughput sequencing, was used to amplify TCRbeta. Per the source publication's procedure: Every unique nucleotide sequence counted as a clone and was annotated with V, D and J genes, copy number and frequency. Sequences were labeled productive if in frame, and non-productive if out of frame or containing stop codons. Clonality was calculated from Shannon's entropy as previously described. The predicted amino acid sequences of productive clones were used to derive mean CDR3 Kyte-Doolittle hydropathy. The R hclust function was used to hierarchically cluster scaled V gene usage with Manhattan distance and complete linkage. Sharing of clones by CDR3 amino acid sequence was evaluated by resampling 12 repertoires per group over 100 rounds. The repertoires were screened for more than 55 published EBV-specific TCRbeta sequences and roughly 240 published CMV-specific TCRbeta sequences. After two CVID samples that produced fewer than 10,000 sequences were dropped from the analysis, some 43 CVID repertoires remained. This is the immuneACCESS table as TCRdb keeps it, with only in-frame sequences that have V and J called. A part of the clones is gone; compared with another copy, unresolved V genes explain less than half, and the rest is unexplained. V, J and clone size derive from that table, while D and trimming were established from the DNA sequence. The sample features 50,000 to 70,000 clones, and none is a singleton. The ten largest account for roughly 0.84% of the sample.

General conclusions and limits of the study: Healthy controls shared more TCRbeta clones with each other than CVID subjects shared among themselves (p < 0.0001). Fewer deletions and N-nucleotide insertions were reportedly observed in CVID TCRbeta sequences, and highly modified clones with 13 or more V deletions were reportedly absent from CVID TCRbeta sequences. Increased TCRbeta clonality was found in CVID subjects compared with healthy controls (t-test p = 0.018), with the increase being most characteristic of about a third of subjects. According to the authors, figuring out what caused the increased clonality in CVID would require sequencing the repertoires of T cell subpopulations. Despite equal DNA input, controls averaged approximately 88,000 unique sequences per sample versus about 32,000 in CVID samples. Differences among patients in the CVID cohort limited the correlations between repertoire features and clinical complications.

The clonotype originates from a person aged 18 to 69 in good health. The chain is assembled from TRBV18 and TRBJ2-2, with TRBD2 identical over 13 junction bases. Sample: peripheral blood mononuclear cells. The CDR3 in this case is CASSPRTSGGAANTGELFF. The part of the CDR3 DNA that was read is TGTGCCAGCTCACCGCGGACTAGCGGGGGAGCCGCGAACACCGGGGAG.